This T cell receptor (beta chain) appears in the sequencing data of a study of CD8 T cells in ankylosing spondylitis. TCRdb redid the calling of the 5' RACE reads with MiXCR, one entry per CDR3 protein. The table includes 210,000 or so distinct CDR3 sequences, roughly 25% detected once. Sequencing was performed on blood, either unsorted or a sorted T cell fraction (not recorded which). The sequence was obtained from a male donor with ankylosing spondylitis or in good health (not recorded which).

For the CDR3, the DNA is TGTGCCAGCTCACCACCGAGTCGAGGGCGCCTTCCCTACGAGCAGTTCTTC. Protein product: CASSPPSRGRLPYEQFF. V gene TRBV18 combines with J gene TRBJ2-7; D possibly corresponds to TRBD2 (5 bases). The closer fit of TRBJ2-1 to the DNA end suggests the J call may be wrong. This CDR3 is 17 amino acids long. Germline CDR1 KGHSH, CDR2 LQKENI.